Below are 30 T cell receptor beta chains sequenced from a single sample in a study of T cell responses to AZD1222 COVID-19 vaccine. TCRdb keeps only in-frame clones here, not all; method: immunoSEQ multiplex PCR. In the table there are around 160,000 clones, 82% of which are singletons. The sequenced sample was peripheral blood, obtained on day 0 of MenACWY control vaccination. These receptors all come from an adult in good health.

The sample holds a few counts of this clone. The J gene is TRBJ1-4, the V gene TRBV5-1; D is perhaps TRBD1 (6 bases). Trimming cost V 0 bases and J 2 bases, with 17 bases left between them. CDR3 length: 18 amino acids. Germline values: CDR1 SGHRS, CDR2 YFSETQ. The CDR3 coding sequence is TGCGCCAGCAGCTTGGATCCGGGGGCTTTTAGGACTAATGAAAAACTGTTTTTT. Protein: CASSLDPGAFRTNEKLFF.

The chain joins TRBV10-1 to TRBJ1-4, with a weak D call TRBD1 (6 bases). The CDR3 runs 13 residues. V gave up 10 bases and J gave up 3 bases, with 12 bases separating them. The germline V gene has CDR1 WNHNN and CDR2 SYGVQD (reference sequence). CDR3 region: CAIKGGSNEKLFF. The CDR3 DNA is TGCGCCATAAAGGGGGGATCTAATGAAAAACTGTTTTTT.

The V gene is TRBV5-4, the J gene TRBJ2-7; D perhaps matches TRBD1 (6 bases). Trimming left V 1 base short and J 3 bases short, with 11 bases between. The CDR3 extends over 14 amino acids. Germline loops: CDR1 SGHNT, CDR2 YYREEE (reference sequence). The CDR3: CASSLLPGDYEQYF. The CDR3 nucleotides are TGTGCCAGCAGCTTGTTGCCAGGGGACTACGAGCAGTACTTC.

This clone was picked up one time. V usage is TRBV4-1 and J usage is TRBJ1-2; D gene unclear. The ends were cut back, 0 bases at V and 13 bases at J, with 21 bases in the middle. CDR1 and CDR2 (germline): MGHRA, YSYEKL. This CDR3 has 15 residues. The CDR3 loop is CASSQDDTDAPRFTF. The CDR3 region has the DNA TGCGCCAGCAGCCAAGATGACACAGACGCGCCTAGGTTCACCTTC.

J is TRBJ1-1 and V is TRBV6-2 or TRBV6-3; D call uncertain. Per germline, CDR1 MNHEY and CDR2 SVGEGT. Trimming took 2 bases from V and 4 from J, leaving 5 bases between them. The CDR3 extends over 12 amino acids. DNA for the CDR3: TGTGCCAGCAGTTACGCAGGCACTGAAGCTTTCTTT. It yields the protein CASSYAGTEAFF.

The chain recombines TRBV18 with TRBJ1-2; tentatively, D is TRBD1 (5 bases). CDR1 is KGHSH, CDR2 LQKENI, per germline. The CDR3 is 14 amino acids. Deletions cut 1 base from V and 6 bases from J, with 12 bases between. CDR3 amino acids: CASSPQSRVHGYTF. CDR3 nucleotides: TGTGCCAGCTCACCACAGAGCAGGGTCCATGGCTACACCTTC.

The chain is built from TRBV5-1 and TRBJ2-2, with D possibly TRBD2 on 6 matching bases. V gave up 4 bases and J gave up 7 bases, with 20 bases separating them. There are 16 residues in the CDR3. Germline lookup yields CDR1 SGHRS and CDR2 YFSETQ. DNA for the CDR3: TGCGCCAGCAGCCTGATGGGGCAGGGAGGAATCGGGGAGCTGTTTTTT. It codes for CASSLMGQGGIGELFF.

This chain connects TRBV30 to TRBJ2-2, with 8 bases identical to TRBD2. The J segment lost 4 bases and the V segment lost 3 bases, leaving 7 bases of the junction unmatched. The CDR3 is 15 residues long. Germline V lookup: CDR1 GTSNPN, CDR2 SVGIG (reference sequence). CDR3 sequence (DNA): TGTGCCTGGAGAATAGTAGCGGGGCGCACCGGGGAGCTGTTTTTT. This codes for CAWRIVAGRTGELFF.

CDR3 residues: CASRDQGQGETQYF. The CDR3 DNA reads as TGTGCCAGTAGGGACCAGGGGCAGGGAGAGACCCAGTACTTC. This chain uses TRBV19 with TRBJ2-5; TRBD1 is a possible D gene (6 bases). Germline CDR1 reads LNHDA; CDR2 reads SQIVND (reference sequence). CDR3 length equals 14 residues. V lost 6 bases, J lost 4 bases, and 15 bases lay in between.

The CDR3 is CASSPQLRAGEVKNIQYF. CDR3 nucleotides: TGTGCCAGCAGCCCCCAGCTGCGCGCGGGGGAGGTCAAAAACATTCAGTACTTC. The chain uses TRBV5-6 and TRBJ2-4; 7 positions agree with TRBD2. CDR3 length: 18 residues. Germline assignment: CDR1 SGHDT and CDR2 YYEEEE. J gave up 3 bases and V 4 bases, and 16 bases lay outside the gene matches.

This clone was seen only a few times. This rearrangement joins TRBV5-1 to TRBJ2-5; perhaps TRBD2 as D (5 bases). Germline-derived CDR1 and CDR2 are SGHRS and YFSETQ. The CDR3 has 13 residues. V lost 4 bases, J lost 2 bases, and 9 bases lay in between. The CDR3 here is CASSLSGQETQYF. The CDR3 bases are TGCGCCAGCAGCCTCTCGGGGCAAGAGACCCAGTACTTC.

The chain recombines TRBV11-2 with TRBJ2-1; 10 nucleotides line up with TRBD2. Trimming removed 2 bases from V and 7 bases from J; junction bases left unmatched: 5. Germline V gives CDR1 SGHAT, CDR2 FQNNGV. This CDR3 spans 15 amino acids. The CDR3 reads CASSLTAGGLNEQFF. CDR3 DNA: TGTGCCAGCAGCTTAACAGCGGGGGGGCTAAATGAGCAGTTCTTC.

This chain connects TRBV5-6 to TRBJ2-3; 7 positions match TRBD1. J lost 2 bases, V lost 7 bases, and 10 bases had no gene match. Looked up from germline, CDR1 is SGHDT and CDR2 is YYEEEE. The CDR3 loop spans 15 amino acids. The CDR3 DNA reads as TGTGCCAGCCATGAACAGGGACAGCACACAGATACGCAGTATTTT. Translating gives CASHEQGQHTDTQYF.

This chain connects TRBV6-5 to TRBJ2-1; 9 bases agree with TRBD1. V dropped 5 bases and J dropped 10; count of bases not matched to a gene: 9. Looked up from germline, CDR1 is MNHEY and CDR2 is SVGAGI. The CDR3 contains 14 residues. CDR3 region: CASSPVGQGQEQFF. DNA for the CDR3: TGTGCCAGCAGTCCAGTGGGACAGGGCCAAGAGCAGTTCTTC.

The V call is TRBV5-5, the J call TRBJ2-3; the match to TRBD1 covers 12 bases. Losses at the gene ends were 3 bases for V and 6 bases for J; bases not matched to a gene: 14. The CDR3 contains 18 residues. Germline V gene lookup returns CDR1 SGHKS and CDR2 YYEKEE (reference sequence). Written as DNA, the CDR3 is TGTGCCAGCAGCTCAATGTACCCCGGGACAGGGGGCCGGGATACGCAGTATTTT. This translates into CASSSMYPGTGGRDTQYF.

The CDR3 coding sequence is TGTGCCAGCAGCAACCGACAGGGCCACACCTTC. Protein sequence: CASSNRQGHTF. The genes are TRBV3-1 (or the pseudogene TRBV3-2) and TRBJ1-2; 7 bases align to TRBD1. V lost 5 bases, J lost 12 bases, and 6 bases stayed unmatched. CDR1 LGHDT and CDR2 YNNKEL come from the germline V gene (reference sequence). This CDR3 has 11 amino acids.

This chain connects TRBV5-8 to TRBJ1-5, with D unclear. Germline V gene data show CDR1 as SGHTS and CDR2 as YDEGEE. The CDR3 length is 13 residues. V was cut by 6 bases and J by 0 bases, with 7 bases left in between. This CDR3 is CASKVYSNQPQHF. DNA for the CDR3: TGTGCCAGCAAGGTATATAGCAATCAGCCCCAGCATTTT.

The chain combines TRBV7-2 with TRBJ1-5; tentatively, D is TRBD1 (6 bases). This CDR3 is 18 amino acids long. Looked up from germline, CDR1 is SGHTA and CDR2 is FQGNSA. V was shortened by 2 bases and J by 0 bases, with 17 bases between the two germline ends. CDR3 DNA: TGTGCCAGCAGCTTACGTCCGGCAGGGGCTTATAGCAATCAGCCCCAGCATTTT. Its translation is CASSLRPAGAYSNQPQHF.

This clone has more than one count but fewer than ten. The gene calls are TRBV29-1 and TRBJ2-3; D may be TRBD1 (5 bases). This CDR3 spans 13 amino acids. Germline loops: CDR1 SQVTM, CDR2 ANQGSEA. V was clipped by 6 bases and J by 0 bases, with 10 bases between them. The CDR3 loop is CSVTTESTDTQYF. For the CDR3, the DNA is TGCAGCGTCACGACAGAAAGCACAGATACGCAGTATTTT.

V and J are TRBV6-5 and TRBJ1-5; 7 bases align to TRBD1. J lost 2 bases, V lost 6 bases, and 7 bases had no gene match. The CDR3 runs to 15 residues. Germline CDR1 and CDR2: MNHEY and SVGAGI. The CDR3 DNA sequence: TGTGCCAGCAGACGGAAGGGGGCCGGCAATCAGCCCCAGCATTTT. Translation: CASRRKGAGNQPQHF.

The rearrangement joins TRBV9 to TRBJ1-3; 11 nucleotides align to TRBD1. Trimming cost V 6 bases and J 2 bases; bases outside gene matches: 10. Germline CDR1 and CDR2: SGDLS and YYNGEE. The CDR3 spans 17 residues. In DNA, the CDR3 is TGTGCCAGCACCCTAACCCCGGACAGGGGGCCTGGAAACACCATATATTTT. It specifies CASTLTPDRGPGNTIYF.

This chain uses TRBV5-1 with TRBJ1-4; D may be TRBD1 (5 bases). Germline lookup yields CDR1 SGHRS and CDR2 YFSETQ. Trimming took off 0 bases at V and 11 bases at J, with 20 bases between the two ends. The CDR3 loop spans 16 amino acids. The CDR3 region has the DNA TGCGCCAGCAGCTTGGAGGGCGGGGTCCAGGGCCCTAAACTGTTTTTT. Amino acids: CASSLEGGVQGPKLFF.

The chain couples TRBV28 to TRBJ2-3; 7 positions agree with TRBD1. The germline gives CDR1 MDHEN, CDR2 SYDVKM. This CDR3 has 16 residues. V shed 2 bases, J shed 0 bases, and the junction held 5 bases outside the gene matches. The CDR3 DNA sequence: TGTGCCAGCAGTTTAAGGGCAGGGGGTAGCACAGATACGCAGTATTTT. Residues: CASSLRAGGSTDTQYF.

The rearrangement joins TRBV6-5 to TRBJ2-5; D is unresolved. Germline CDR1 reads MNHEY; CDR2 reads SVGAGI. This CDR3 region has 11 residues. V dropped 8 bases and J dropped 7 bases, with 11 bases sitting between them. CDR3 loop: CASGTSRTQYF. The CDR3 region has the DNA TGTGCCAGCGGTACCTCGCGGACCCAGTACTTC.

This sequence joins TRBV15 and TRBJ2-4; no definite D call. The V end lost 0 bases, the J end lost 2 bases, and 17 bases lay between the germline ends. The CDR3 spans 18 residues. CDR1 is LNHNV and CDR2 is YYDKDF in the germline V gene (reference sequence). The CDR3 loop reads CATSRDYAMTLTKNIQYF. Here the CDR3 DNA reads TGTGCCACCAGCAGAGATTACGCAATGACGCTAACCAAAAACATTCAGTACTTC.

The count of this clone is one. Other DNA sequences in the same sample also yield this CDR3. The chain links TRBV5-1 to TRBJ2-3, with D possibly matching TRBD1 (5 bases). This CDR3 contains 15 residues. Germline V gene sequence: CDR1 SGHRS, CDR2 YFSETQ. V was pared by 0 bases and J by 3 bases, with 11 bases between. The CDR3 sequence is CASSLGQGRTDTQYF. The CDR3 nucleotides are TGCGCCAGCAGCTTGGGGCAGGGTCGGACAGATACGCAGTATTTT.

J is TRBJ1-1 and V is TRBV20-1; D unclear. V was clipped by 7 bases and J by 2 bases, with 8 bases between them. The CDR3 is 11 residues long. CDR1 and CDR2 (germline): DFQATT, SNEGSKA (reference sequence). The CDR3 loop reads CSVNPNTEAFF. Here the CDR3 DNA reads TGCAGTGTTAACCCCAACACTGAAGCTTTCTTT.

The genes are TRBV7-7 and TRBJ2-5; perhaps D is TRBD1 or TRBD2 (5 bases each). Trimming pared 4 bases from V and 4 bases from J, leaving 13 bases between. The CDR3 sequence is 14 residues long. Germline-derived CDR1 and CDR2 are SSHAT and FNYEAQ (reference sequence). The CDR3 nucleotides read TGTGCCAGCAGCTACGACGACGGGGCAGAGACCCAGTACTTC. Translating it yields CASSYDDGAETQYF.

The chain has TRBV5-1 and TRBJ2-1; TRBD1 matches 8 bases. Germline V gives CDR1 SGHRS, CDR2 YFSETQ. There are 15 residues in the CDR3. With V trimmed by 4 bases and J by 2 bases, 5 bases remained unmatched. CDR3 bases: TGCGCCAGCAGCCCGACAGGGGAACCCTACAATGAGCAGTTCTTC. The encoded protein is CASSPTGEPYNEQFF.

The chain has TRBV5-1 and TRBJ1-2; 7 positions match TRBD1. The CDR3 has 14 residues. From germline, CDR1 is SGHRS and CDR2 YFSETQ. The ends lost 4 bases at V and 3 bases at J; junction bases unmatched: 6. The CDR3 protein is CASSLGGADYGYTF. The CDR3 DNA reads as TGCGCCAGCAGCCTAGGGGGCGCCGACTATGGCTACACCTTC. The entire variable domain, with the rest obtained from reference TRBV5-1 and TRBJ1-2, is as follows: KAGVTQTPRYLIKTRGQQVTLSCSPISGHRSVSWYQQTPGQGLQFLFEYFSETQRNKGNFPGRFSGRQFSNSRSEMNVSTLELGDSALYLCASSLGGADYGYTFGSGTRLTVV.